The TCR beta chain under discussion was sequenced for a study of blood T cell repertoires in COVID-19. Sequencing used immunoSEQ multiplex PCR; TCRdb keeps in-frame clones, though not all of them. Here the sample spans some 220,000 clones, more than 80% being singletons. V was clipped by 2 bases and J by 7 bases, with 25 bases between them. CDR1 is KGHDR and CDR2 is SFDVKD in the germline V gene. The CDR3 consists of 18 residues. The clonotype originates from a woman in her 30s with COVID-19, enrolled during active disease. The sample was peripheral blood. V and J are TRBV24-1 and TRBJ1-2, with D tentatively TRBD1 (6 bases). The CDR3 region is CATSDSRKGAGAEFGYTF. The CDR3 nucleotides are TGTGCCACCAGTGATTCCCGCAAAGGTGCAGGGGCGGAGTTTGGCTACACCTTC.